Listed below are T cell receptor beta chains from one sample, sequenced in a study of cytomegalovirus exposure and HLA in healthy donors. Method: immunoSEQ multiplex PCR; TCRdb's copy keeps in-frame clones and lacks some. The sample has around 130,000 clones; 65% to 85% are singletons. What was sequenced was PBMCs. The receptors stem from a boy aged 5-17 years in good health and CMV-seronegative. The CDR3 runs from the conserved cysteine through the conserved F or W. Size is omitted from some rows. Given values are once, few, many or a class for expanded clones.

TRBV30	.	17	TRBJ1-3	CAWSEGTGGFSGNTIYF
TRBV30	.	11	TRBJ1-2	CAWSVGGGYTF
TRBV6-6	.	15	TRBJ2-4	CASSHETLAKNIQYF
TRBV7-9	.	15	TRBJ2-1	CASIHPGLAGNEQFF
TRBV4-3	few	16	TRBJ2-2	CASSQDWTGDTGELFF
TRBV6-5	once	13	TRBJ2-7	CAVTGQGTYEQYF
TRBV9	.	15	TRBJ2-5	CASSVGGEWLETQYF
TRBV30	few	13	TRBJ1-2	CAWSGTVFYGYTF
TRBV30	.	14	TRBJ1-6	CAWSVGQENSPLHF
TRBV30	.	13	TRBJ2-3	CAWSAAGMDTQYF
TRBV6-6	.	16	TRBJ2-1	CASTYPGLAMEHEQFF
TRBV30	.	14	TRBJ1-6	CAWSVLDENSPLHF
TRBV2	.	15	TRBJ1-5	CASNYIEGGGQPQHF
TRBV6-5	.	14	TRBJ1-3	CASSYSAEPNTIYF
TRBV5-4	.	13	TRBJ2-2	CASSFLNTGELFF
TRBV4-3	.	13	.	CASSQEVPGNIYF
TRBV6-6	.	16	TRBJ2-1	CASSPRLTSGYNEQFF
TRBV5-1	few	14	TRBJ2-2	CASSLATGGRELFF
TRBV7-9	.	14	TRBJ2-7	CASSLAGGPDEQYF
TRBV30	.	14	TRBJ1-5	CAWSSRLTAQPQHF
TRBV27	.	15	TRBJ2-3	CASSLWTPSTDTQYF
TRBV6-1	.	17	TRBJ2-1	CASSVTSGRGPYNEQFF
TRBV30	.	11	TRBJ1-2	CAWRDRIGYTF
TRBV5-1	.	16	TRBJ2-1	CASSLGGREGAAEQFF
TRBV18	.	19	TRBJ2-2	CASSPPGLAGVWDTGELFF
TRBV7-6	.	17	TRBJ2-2	CASSPPGWGENTGELFF
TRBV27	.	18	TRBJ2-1	CASSSEPTTGGYYNEQFF
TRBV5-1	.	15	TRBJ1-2	CASSPTGTGGYGYTF
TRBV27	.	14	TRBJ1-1	CASSSVGGLTEAFF
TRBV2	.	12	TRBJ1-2	CASSETGESYTF
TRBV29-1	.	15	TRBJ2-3	CSIPLTPGGTDTQYF
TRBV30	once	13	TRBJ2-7	CAATGTGASDLYF
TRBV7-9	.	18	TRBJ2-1	CASSLASIGTGFYNEQFF
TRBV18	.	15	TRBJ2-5	CASSLASGTSETQYF
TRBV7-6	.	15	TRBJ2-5	CASSDVEGVRETQYF
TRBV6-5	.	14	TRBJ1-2	CASSYRGVPYGYTF
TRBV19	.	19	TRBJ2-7	CASSISGPPRTGAPYEQYF
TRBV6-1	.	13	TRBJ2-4	CASSEGRGLIQYF
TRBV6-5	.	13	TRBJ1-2	CASSYRQSYGYTF
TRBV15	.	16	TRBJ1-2	CATSRGTGANNYGYTF
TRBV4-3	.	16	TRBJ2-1	CASSQELALSYNEQFF
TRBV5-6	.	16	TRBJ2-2	CASSWRRVMGTGELFF
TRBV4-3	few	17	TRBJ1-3	CASSQDTHWGAGNTIYF
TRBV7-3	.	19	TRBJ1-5	CASSSDRDRALDSNQPQHF
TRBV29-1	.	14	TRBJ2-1	CSVEVGGVYNEQFF
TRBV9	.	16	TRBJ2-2	CASSVVAGLNTGELFF
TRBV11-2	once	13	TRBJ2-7	CAAAPDSTYEQYF
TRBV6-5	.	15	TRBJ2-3	CASSPATGGTDTQYF
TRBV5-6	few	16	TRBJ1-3	CASSTQQGAEGNTIYF
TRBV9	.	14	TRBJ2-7	CASSAGSGIYEQYF
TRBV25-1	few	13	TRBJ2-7	CASSDGQFYEQYF
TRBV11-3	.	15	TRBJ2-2	CASSPGTSSTGELFF
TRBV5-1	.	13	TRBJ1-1	CASSSSQVSEAFF